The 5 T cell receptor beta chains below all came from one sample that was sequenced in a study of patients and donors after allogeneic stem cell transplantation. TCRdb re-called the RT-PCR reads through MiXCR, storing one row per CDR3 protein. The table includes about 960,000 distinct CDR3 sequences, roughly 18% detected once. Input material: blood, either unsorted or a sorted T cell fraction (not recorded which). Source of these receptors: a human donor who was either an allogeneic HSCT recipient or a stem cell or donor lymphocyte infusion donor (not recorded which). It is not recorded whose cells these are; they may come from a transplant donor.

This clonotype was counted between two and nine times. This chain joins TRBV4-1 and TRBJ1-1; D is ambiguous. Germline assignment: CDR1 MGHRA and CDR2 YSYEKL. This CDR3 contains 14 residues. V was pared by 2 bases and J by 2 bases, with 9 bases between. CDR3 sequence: CASSQRLGNTEAFF. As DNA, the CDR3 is TGCGCCAGCAGCCAACGCTTGGGAAACACTGAAGCTTTCTTT.

CDR3: CSGVFGTMTQYF. CDR3 coding DNA: TGCAGCGGGGTTTTTGGAACAATGACCCAGTACTTC. The rearrangement joins TRBV29-1 to TRBJ2-5; D is undetermined. This CDR3 comprises 12 residues. Per the germline V gene, CDR1 is SQVTM and CDR2 is ANQGSEA. V lost 7 bases and J 7 bases, leaving 16 bases between the germline ends.

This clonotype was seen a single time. The CDR3 region has the DNA TGTGCCAGCAGCCCCGGGACTAGCGGAGAGTACCAAGAGACCCAGTACTTC. It yields the protein CASSPGTSGEYQETQYF. The chain is built from TRBV4-2 and TRBJ2-5; 11 nucleotides align to TRBD2. The trim removed 4 bases at V and 0 bases at J, leaving 7 bases unmatched. The germline V gene encodes CDR1 LGHNA and CDR2 YNFKEQ. This CDR3 is 17 amino acids long.

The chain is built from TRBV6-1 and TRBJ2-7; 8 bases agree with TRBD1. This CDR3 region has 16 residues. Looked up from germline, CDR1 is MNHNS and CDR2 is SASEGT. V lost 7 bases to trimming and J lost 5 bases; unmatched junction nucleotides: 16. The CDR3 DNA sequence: TGTGCCAGCACCTCCAACCACGGGACAGGAGGTAACGAGCAGTACTTC. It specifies CASTSNHGTGGNEQYF.

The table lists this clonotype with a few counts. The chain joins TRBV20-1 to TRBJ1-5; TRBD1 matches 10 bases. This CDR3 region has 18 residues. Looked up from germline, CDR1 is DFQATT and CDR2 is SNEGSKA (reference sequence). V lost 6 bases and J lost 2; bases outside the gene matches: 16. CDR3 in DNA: TGCAGTGCCACGCGGTCGGGACACGGGACAGGGGGCAATCAGCCCCAGCATTTT. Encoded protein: CSATRSGHGTGGNQPQHF.